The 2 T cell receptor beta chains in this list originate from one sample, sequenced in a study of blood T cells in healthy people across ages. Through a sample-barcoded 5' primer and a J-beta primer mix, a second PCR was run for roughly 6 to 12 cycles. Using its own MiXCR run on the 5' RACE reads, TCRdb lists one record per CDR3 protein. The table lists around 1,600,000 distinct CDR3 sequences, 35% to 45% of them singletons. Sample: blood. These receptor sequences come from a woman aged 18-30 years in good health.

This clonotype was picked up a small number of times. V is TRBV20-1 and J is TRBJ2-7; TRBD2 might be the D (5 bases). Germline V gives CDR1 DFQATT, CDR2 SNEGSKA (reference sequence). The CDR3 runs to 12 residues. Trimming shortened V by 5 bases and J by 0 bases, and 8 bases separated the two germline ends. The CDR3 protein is CSAVTTSYEQYF. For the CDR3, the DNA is TGCAGTGCTGTGACTACCTCCTACGAGCAGTACTTC.

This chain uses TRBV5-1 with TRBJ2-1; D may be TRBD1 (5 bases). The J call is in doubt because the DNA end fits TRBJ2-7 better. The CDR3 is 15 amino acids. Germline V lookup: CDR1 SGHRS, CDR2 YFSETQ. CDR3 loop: CASSFNRISYNEQYF. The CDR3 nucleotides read TGCGCCAGCAGCTTCAACAGGATTTCGTACAATGAGCAGTACTTC.